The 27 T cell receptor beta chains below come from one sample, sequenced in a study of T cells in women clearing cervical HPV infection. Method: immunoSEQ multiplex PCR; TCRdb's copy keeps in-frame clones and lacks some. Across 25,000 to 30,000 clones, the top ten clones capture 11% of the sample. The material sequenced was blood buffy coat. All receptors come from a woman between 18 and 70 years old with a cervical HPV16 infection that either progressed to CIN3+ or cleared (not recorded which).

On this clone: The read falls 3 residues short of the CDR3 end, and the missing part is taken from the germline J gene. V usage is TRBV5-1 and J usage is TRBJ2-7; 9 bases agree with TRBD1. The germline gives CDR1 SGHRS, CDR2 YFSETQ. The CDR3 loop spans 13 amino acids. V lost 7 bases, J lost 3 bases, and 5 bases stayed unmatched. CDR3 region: CASHRGPNYEQYF. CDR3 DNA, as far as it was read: TGCGCCAGCCACAGGGGGCCCAACTACGAG.

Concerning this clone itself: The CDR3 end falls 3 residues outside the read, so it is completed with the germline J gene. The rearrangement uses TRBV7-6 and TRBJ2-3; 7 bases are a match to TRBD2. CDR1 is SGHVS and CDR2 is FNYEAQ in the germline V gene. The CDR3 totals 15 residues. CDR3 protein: CASSPSGGSQETQYF. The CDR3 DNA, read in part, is TGTGCCAGCAGCCCTAGCGGAGGGTCCCAAGAGACG.

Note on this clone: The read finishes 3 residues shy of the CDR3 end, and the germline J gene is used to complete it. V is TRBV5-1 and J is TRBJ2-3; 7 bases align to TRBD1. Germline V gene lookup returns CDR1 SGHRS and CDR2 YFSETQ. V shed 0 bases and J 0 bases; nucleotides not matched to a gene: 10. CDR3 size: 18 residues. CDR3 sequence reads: CASSLAWLGDRSTDTQYF. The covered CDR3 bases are TGCGCCAGCAGCTTGGCCTGGTTAGGGGACAGAAGCACAGATACG.

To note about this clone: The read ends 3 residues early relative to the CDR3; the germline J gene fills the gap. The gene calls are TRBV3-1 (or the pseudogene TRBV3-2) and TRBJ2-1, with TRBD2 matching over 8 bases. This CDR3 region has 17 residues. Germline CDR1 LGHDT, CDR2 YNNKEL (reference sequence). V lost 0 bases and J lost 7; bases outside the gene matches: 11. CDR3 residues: CASSQEKRELFLNEQFF. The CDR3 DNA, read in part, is TGTGCCAGCAGCCAAGAGAAGCGGGAGCTTTTCTTGAATGAG.

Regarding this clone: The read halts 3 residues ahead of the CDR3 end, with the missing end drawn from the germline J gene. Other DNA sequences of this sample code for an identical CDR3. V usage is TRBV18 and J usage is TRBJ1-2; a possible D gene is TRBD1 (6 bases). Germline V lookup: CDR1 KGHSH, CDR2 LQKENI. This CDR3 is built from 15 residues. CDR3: CASSPQTSGGGDYTF. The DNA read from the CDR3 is TGTGCCAGCTCACCCCAAACTAGCGGGGGCGGCGAC.

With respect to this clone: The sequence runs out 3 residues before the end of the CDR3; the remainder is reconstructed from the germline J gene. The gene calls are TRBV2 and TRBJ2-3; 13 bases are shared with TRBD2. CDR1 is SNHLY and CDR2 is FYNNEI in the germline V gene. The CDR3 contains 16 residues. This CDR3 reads CASSVRLLAGGETQYF. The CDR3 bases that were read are TGTGCCAGCAGTGTCAGGTTACTAGCGGGAGGGGAGACG.

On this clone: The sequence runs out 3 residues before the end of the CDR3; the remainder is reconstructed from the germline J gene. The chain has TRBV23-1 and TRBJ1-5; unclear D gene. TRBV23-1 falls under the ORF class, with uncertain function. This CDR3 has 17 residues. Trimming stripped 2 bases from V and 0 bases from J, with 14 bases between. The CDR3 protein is CASSQGPDCNSNQPQHF. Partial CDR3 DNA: TGCGCCAGCAGTCAAGGTCCGGACTGTAATAGCAATCAGCCC.

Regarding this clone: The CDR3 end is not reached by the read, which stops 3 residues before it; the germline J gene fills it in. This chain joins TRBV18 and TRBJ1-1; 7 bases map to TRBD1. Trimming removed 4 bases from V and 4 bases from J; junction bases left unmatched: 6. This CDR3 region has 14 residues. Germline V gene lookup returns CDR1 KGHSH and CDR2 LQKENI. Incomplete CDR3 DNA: TGTGCCAGCTCACGGATTGCAGGGGGCACTGAA. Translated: CASSRIAGGTE. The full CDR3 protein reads CASSRIAGGTEAFF.

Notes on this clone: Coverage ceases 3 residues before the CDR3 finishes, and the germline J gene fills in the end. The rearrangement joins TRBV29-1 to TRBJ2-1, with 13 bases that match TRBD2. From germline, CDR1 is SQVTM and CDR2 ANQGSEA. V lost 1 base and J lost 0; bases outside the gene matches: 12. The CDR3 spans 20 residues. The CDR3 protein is CSVEGARRTSGSHSYNEQFF. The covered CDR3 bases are TGCAGCGTTGAAGGTGCTAGGAGGACTAGCGGGAGCCACTCCTACAATGAG.

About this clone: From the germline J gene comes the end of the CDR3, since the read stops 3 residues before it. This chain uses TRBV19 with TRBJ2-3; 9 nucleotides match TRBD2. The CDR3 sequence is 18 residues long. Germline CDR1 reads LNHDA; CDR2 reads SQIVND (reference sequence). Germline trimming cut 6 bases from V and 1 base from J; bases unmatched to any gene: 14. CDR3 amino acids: CASSRLSGGPFGTDTQYF. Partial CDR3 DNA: TGTGCCAGTAGCCGCCTAAGCGGGGGGCCTTTTGGCACAGATACG. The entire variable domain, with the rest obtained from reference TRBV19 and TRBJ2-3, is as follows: DGGITQSPKYLFRKEGQNVTLSCEQNLNHDAMYWYRQDPGQGLRLIYYSQIVNDFQKGDIAEGYSVSREKKESFPLTVTSAQKNPTAFYLCASSRLSGGPFGTDTQYFGPGTRLTVL.

CDR3 DNA, as far as it was read: TGTGCCAGCAGCCGTGGACAGGGATCCTACAATGAG. Amino acid sequence: CASSRGQGSYNE. The whole CDR3 protein reads CASSRGQGSYNEQFF. J is TRBJ2-1 and V is TRBV7-7; 8 nucleotides agree with TRBD1. From the germline J gene comes the end of the CDR3, since the read stops 3 residues before it. The J segment lost 1 base and the V segment lost 5 bases, leaving 4 bases of the junction unmatched. This CDR3 comprises 15 residues. CDR1 is SSHAT, CDR2 FNYEAQ, per germline (reference sequence).

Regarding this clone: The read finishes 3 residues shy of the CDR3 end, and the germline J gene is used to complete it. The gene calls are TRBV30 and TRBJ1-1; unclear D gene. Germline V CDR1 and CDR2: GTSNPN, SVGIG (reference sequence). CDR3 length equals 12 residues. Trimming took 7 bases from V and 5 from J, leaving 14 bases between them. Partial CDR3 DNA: TGTGCCTCCTCTCCAAGGTGGACTGAA. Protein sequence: CASSPRWTE. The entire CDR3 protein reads CASSPRWTEAFF.

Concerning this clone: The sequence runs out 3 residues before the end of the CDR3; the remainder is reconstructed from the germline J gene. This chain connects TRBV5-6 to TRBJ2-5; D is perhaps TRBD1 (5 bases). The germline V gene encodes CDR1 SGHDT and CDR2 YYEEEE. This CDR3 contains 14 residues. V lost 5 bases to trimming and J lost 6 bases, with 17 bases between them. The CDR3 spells CASSHWGPAKTQYF. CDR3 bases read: TGTGCCAGCAGTCATTGGGGCCCAGCAAAGACC.

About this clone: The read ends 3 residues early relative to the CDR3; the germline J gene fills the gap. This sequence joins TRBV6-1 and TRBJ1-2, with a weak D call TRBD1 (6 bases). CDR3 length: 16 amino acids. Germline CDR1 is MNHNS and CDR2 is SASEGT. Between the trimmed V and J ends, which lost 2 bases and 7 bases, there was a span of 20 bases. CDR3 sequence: CASSELMGRGVGGYTF. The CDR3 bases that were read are TGTGCCAGCAGTGAATTGATGGGCAGGGGAGTCGGTGGC.

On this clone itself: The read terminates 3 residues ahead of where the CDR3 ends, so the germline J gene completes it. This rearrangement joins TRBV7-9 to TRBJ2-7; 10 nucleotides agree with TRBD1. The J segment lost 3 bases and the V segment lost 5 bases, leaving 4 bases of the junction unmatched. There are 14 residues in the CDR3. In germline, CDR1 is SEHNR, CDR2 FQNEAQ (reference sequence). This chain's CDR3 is CASSKTGGIYEQYF. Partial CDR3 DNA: TGTGCCAGCAGCAAGACAGGGGGCATCTACGAG. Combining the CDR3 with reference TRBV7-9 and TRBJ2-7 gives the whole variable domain DTGVSQNPRHKITKRGQNVTFRCDPISEHNRLYWYRQTLGQGPEFLTYFQNEAQLEKSRLLSDRFSAERPKGSFSTLEIQRTEQGDSAMYLCASSKTGGIYEQYFGPGTRLTVT.

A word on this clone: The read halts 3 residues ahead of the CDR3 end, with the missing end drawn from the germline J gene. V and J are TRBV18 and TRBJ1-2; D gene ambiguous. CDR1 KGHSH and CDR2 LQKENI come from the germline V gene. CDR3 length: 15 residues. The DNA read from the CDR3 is TGTGCCAGCTCGCCGGACGGGGTACACACAGATACC. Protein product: CASSPDGVHTDT. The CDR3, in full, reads CASSPDGVHTDTYTF.

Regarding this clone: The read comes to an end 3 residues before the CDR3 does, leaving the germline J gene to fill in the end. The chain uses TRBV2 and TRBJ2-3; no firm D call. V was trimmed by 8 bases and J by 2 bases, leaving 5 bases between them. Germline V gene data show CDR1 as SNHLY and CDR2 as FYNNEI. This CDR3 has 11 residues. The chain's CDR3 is CASRVTDTQYF. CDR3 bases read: TGTGCCAGCCGGGTCACAGATACG.

CDR3 DNA, as far as it was read: TGTGCCAGTAGCTATATGTTGCAGGGAACCTCCAGAAACACC. It encodes CASSYMLQGTSRNT. The CDR3 as a whole reads CASSYMLQGTSRNTIYF. The chain employs TRBV19 and TRBJ1-3; the D gene is possibly TRBD1 (5 bases). The missing CDR3 end, 3 residues past where the read stops, is filled in from the germline J gene. CDR1 and CDR2 from the germline V gene are LNHDA and SQIVND (reference sequence). The CDR3 has 17 amino acids. V lost 6 bases and J 5 bases, leaving 23 bases between the germline ends.

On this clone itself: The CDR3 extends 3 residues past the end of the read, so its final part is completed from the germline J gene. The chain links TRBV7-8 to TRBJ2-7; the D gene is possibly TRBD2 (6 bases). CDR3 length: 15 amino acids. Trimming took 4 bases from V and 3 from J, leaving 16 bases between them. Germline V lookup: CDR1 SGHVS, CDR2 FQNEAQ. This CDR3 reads CASSWIRDGGYEQYF. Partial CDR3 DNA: TGTGCCAGCAGCTGGATCCGGGACGGGGGCTACGAG.

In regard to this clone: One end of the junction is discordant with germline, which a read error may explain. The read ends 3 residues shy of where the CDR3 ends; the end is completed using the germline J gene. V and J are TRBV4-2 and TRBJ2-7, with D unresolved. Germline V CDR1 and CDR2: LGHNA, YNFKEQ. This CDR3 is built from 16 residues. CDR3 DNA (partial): TGCGCCAGCAGCCACAATCCACTCTCGGTTTCCTACGAG. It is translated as CASSHNPLSVSYE. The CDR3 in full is CASSHNPLSVSYEQYF.

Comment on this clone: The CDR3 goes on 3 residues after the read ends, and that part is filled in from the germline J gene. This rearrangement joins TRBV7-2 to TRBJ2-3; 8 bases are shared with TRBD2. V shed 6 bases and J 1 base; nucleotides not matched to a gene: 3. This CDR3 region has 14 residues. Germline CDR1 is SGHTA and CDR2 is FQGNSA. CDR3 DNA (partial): TGTGCCAGCAGAGGAGCGGGAGGCACAGATACG. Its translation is CASRGAGGTDT. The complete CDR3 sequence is CASRGAGGTDTQYF.

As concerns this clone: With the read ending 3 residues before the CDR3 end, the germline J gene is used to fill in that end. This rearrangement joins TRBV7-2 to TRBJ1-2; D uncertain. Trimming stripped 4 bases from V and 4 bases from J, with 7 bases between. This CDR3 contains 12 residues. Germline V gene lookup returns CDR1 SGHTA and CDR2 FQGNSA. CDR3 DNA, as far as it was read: TGTGCCAGCAGCTCTGGGCCCTATGGC. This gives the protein CASSSGPYG. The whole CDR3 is CASSSGPYGYTF.

The sequenced CDR3 bases are TGTGCCAGCAGCTTAGACCATAACTATGGT. It encodes CASSLDHNYG. The whole CDR3 is CASSLDHNYGQYF. The chain joins TRBV7-2 to TRBJ2-4; D not certain. The CDR3 extends 3 residues past the end of the read, so its final part is completed from the germline J gene. The CDR3 runs 13 residues. Germline V lookup: CDR1 SGHTA, CDR2 FQGNSA.

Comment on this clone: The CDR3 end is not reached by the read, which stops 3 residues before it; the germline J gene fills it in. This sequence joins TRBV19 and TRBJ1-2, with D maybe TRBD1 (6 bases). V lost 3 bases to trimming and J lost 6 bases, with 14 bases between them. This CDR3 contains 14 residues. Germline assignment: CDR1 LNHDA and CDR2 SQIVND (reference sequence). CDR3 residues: CASSIQTGRDGYTF. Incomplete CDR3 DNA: TGTGCCAGTAGTATTCAGACAGGCCGGGATGGC.

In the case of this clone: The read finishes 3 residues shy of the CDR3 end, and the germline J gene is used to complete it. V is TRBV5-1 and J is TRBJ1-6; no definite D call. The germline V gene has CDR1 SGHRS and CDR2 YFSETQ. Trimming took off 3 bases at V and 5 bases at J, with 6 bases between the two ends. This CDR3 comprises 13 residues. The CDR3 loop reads CASSSSDNSPLHF. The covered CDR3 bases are TGCGCCAGCAGCTCGAGCGATAATTCACCC.

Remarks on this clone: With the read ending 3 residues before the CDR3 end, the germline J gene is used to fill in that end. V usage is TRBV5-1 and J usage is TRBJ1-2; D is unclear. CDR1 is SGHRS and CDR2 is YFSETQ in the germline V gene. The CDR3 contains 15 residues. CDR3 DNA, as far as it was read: TGCGCCAGCAGCACAGCCCCCTTCTCCTACAATGAC. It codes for CASSTAPFSYND. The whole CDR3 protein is CASSTAPFSYNDYTF.

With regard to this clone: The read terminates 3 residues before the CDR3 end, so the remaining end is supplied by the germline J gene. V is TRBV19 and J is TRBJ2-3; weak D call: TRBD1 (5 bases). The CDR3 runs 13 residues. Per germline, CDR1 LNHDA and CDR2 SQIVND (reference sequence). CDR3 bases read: TGTGCCAGTAATCAGGGTCGCAATCAGCCG. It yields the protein CASNQGRNQP. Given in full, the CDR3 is CASNQGRNQPQYF.